Presented here are 11 T cell receptor beta chains from one specimen sequenced in a study of blood T cell repertoires in COVID-19 (dated by TCRdb to 2020 to 2022). The method was the immunoSEQ multiplex PCR assay. TCRdb provides this immuneACCESS table in a form limited to in-frame rearrangements. Some clones are lacking; in checked studies, under half of them reflect an unresolved V gene, and why the rest are absent is not known. The sample data list roughly 120,000 clones, and about 86% of these were observed just once. The leading ten clones occupy 0.88% of the sample. Sequenced sample: peripheral blood. Every receptor here comes from a woman in her 50s with active or convalescent COVID-19.

CDR3 DNA sequence: TGTGCCAGCAGCTTAGGCCAGGGGGCCGACGAGCAGTACTTC. Translation gives CASSLGQGADEQYF. The chain couples TRBV11-3 to TRBJ2-7; TRBD1 matches at 8 bases. This CDR3 has 14 amino acids. Looked up from germline, CDR1 is SGHNT and CDR2 is YENEEA. V lost 1 base, J lost 5 bases, and 4 bases stayed unmatched.

The chain combines TRBV28 with TRBJ1-2; maybe TRBD1 (6 bases). Germline V lookup: CDR1 MDHEN, CDR2 SYDVKM. This CDR3 comprises 13 residues. Trimming stripped 3 bases from V and 7 bases from J, with 12 bases between. CDR3 nucleotide sequence: TGTGCCAGCAGTTTCGGGGGGCGAAGTGGCTACACCTTC. Protein product: CASSFGGRSGYTF.

The chain carries TRBV6-5 and TRBJ2-1, with 11 positions matching TRBD2. With 4 bases clipped from V and 5 bases from J, the junction kept 7 bases outside the gene matches. CDR1 is MNHEY, CDR2 SVGAGI, per germline. The CDR3 runs to 16 residues. The CDR3 region is CASSSGTSGYNNEQFF. The CDR3 DNA sequence: TGTGCCAGCAGTTCCGGGACTAGCGGATATAACAATGAGCAGTTCTTC.

The V and J genes are TRBV28 and TRBJ1-2; D is possibly TRBD1 (5 bases). The ends were cut back, 3 bases at V and 1 base at J, with 12 bases in the middle. CDR1 is MDHEN and CDR2 is SYDVKM in the germline V gene. The CDR3 spans 15 residues. In DNA, the CDR3 is TGTGCCAGCAGTTTTCCTATAGGACATAACTATGGCTACACCTTC. Translated: CASSFPIGHNYGYTF.

This chain uses TRBV4-2 with TRBJ1-2, with D possibly matching TRBD1 (6 bases). CDR1 and CDR2 (germline): LGHNA, YNFKEQ. The CDR3 contains 14 residues. The ends were cut back, 1 base at V and 5 bases at J, with 11 bases in the middle. The chain's CDR3 is CASSQAGTTYGYTF. CDR3 DNA: TGTGCCAGCAGCCAAGCCGGGACAACTTATGGCTACACCTTC.

This clone came up a few times. This chain links TRBV7-4 with TRBJ2-3; maybe TRBD2 (6 bases). The CDR3 loop spans 15 amino acids. Germline CDR1 SGHVT, CDR2 SQSDAQ. The germline V and J ends were trimmed by 1 base and 1 base, with 9 bases remaining between them. This chain's CDR3 is CASSLVAARTDTQYF. The CDR3 coding sequence is TGTGCCAGCAGCTTAGTAGCGGCACGCACAGATACGCAGTATTTT.

This chain connects TRBV24-1 to TRBJ2-1; 12 bases are shared with TRBD1. Germline V gene sequence: CDR1 KGHDR, CDR2 SFDVKD. Germline trimming cut 3 bases from V and 9 bases from J; bases unmatched to any gene: 2. The CDR3 has 14 amino acids. The DNA for the CDR3 is TGTGCCACCAGTGATGGGACAGGGGGCGGTGAGCAGTTCTTC. As protein: CATSDGTGGGEQFF.

This chain connects TRBV27 to TRBJ2-2; D is possibly TRBD2 (5 bases). The V gene lost 5 bases and the J gene lost 4 bases, with 11 bases spanning the gap. This CDR3 region has 14 residues. CDR1 is MNHEY, CDR2 SMNVEV, per germline (reference sequence). CDR3 loop: CASSPGSATGELFF. The CDR3 DNA is TGTGCCAGCAGTCCGGGATCGGCCACCGGGGAGCTGTTTTTT.

This clone has just one count. CDR3 coding DNA: TGTGCCAGCTCACCACCGCCAGGGTTGGCGAATGAGCAGTTCTTC. It encodes CASSPPPGLANEQFF. This chain joins TRBV18 and TRBJ2-1; D might be TRBD1 (5 bases). The CDR3 runs 15 residues. Germline values: CDR1 KGHSH, CDR2 LQKENI. Between the trimmed V and J ends, which lost 0 bases and 7 bases, there was a span of 13 bases.

The genes are TRBV28 and TRBJ2-7; D may be TRBD2 (6 bases). The V gene's germline CDR1 is MDHEN and CDR2 SYDVKM. CDR3 length: 14 amino acids. Trimming left V 9 bases short and J 3 bases short, with 18 bases between. The CDR3 sequence is CASLGLSGDYEQYF. For the CDR3, the DNA is TGTGCCAGTTTGGGACTGAGTGGGGACTACGAGCAGTACTTC.

The J gene is TRBJ2-3, the V gene TRBV12-3 or TRBV12-4; weak D call: TRBD1 (5 bases). With 5 bases removed from V and 1 base from J, the gap between germline ends came to 7 bases. The CDR3 sequence is 13 residues long. For the CDR3, the DNA is TGTGCCAGCAGTGGACATCGCACAGATACGCAGTATTTT. As protein: CASSGHRTDTQYF.